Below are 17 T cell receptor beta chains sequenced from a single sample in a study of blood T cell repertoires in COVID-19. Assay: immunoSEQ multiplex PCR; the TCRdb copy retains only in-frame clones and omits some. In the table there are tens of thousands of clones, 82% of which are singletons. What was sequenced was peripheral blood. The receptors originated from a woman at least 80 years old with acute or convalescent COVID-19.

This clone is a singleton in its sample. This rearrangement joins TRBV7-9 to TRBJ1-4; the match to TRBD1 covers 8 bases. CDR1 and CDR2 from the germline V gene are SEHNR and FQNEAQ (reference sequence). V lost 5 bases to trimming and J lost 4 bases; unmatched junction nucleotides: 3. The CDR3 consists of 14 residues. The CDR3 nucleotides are TGTGCCAGCAGCATCGGACAGGGTAATGAAAAACTGTTTTTT. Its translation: CASSIGQGNEKLFF.

CDR3 amino acids: CASSARQGAGNSPLHF. The DNA for the CDR3 is TGTGCCAGCAGCGCCCGACAGGGGGCGGGGAATTCACCCCTCCACTTT. This chain uses TRBV11-1 with TRBJ1-6; 10 bases line up with TRBD1. The germline gives CDR1 SGHAT, CDR2 FQDESV (reference sequence). The CDR3 consists of 16 residues. V lost 5 bases, J lost 7 bases, and 8 bases stayed unmatched. The full variable domain, rest sourced from reference TRBV11-1 and TRBJ1-6, is EAEVAQSPRYKITEKSQAVAFWCDPISGHATLYWYRQILGQGPELLVQFQDESVVDDSQLPKDRFSAERLKGVDSTLKIQPAELGDSAMYLCASSARQGAGNSPLHFGNGTRLTVT.

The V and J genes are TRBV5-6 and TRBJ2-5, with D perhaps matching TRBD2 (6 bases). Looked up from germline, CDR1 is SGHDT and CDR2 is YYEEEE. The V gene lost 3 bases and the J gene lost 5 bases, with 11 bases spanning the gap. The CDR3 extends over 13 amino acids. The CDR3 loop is CASSSGLLETQYF. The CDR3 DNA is TGTGCCAGCAGCTCCGGACTACTCGAGACCCAGTACTTC.

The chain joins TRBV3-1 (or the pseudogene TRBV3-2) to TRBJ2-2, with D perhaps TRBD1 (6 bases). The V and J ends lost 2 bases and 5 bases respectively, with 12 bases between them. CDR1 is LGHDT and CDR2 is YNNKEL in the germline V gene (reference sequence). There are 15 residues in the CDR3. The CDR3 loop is CASSQLRGITGELFF. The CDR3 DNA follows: TGTGCCAGCAGCCAACTCAGGGGAATTACCGGGGAGCTGTTTTTT.

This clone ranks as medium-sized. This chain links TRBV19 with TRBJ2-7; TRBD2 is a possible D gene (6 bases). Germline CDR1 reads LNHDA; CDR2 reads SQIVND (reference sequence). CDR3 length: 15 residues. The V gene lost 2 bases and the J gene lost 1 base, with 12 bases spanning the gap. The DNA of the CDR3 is TGTGCCAGTAGTATATCCCGGGGGAATTCCTACGAGCAGTACTTC. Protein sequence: CASSISRGNSYEQYF.

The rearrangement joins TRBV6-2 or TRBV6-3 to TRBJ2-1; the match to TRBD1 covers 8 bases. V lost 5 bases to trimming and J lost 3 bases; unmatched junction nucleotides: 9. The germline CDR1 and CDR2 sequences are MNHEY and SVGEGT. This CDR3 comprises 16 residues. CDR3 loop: CASSLHRTGSYNEQFF. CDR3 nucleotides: TGTGCCAGCAGTCTACACAGGACAGGGAGCTACAATGAGCAGTTCTTC.

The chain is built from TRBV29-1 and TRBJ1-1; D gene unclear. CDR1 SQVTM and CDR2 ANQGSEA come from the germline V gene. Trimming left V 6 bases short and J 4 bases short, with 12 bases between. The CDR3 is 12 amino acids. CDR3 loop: CSVGKRSTEAFF. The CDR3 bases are TGCAGCGTCGGAAAACGGAGCACTGAAGCTTTCTTT. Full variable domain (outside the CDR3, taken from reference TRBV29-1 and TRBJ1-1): SAVISQKPSRDICQRGTSLTIQCQVDSQVTMMFWYRQQPGQSLTLIATANQGSEATYESGFVIDKFPISRPNLTFSTLTVSNMSPEDSSIYLCSVGKRSTEAFFGQGTRLTVV.

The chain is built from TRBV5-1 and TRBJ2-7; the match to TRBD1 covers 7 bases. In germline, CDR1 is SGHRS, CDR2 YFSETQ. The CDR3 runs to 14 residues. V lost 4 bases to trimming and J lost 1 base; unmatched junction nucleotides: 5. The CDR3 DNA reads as TGCGCCAGCAGCCCGGCAGGGGGTTCCTACGAGCAGTACTTC. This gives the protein CASSPAGGSYEQYF.

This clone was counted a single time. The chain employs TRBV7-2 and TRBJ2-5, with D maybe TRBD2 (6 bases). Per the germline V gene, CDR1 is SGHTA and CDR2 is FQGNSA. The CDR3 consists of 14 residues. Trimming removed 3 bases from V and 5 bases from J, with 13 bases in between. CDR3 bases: TGTGCCAGCAGCTTGCGCCCGGGGGTGGAGACCCAGTACTTC. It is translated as CASSLRPGVETQYF.

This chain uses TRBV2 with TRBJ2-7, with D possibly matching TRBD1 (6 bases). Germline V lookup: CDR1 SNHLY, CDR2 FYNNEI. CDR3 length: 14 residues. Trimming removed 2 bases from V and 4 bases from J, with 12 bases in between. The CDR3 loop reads CASSEWGRGYEQYF. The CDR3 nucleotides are TGTGCCAGCAGTGAATGGGGCAGGGGTTACGAGCAGTACTTC.

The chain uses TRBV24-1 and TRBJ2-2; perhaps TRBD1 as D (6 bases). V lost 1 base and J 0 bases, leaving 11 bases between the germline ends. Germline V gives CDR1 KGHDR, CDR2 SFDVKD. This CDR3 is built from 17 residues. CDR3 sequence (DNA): TGTGCCACCAGTGATTTTACCCGGACAGCGAACACCGGGGAGCTGTTTTTT. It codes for CATSDFTRTANTGELFF.

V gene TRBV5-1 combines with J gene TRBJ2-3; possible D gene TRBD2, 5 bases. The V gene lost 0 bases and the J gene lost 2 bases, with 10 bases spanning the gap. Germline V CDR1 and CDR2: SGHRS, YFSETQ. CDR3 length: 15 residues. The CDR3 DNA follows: TGCGCCAGCAGCTTGGAGCGCGGGCCCACAGATACGCAGTATTTT. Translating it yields CASSLERGPTDTQYF.

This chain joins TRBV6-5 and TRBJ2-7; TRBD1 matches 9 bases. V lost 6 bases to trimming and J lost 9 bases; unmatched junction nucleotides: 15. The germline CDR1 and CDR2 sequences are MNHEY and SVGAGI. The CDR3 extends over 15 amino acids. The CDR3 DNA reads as TGTGCCAGCAGAAGAGAAGGGACAGGGTTTATAGTGCAGTACTTC. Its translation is CASRREGTGFIVQYF.

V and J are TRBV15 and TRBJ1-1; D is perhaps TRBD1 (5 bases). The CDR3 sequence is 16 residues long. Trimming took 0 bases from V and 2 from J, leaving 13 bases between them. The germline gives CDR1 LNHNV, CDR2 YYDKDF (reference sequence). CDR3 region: CATSRERLTANTEAFF. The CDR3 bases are TGTGCCACCAGCAGAGAGCGTTTGACAGCTAACACTGAAGCTTTCTTT.

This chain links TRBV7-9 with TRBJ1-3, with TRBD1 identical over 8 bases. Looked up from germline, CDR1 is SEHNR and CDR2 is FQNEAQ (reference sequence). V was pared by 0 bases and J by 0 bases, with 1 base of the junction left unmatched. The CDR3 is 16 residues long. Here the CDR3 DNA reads TGTGCCAGCAGCTTAGCGCAGGGGGCCTCTGGAAACACCATATATTTT. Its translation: CASSLAQGASGNTIYF. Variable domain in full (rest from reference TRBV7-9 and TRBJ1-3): DTGVSQNPRHKITKRGQNVTFRCDPISEHNRLYWYRQTLGQGPEFLTYFQNEAQLEKSRLLSDRFSAERPKGSFSTLEIQRTEQGDSAMYLCASSLAQGASGNTIYFGEGSWLTVV.

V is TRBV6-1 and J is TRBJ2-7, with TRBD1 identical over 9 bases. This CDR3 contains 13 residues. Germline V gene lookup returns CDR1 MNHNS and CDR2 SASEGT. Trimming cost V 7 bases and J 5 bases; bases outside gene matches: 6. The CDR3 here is CASTMGQGDEQYF. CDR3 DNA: TGTGCCAGCACTATGGGACAGGGTGACGAGCAGTACTTC.

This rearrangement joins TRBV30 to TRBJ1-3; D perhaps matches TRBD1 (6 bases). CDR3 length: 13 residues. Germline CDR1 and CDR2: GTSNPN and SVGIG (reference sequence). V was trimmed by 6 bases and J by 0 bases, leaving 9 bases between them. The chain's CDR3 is CACQGFSGNTIYF. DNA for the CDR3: TGTGCCTGTCAGGGGTTCTCTGGAAACACCATATATTTT.